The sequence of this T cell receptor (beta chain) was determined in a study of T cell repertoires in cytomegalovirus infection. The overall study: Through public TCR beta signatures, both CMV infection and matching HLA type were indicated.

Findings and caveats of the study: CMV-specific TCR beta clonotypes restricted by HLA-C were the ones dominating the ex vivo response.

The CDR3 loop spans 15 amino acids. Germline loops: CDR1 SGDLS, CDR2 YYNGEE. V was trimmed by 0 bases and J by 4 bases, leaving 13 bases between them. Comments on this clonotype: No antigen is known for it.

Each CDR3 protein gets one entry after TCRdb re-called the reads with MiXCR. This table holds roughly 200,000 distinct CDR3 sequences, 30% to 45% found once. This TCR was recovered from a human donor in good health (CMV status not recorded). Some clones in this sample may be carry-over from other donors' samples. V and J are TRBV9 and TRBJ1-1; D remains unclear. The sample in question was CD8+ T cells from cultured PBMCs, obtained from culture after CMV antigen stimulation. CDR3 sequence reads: CASSVGTLPATEAFF. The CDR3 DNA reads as TGTGCCAGCAGCGTAGGAACCCTACCGGCCACTGAAGCTTTCTTT.